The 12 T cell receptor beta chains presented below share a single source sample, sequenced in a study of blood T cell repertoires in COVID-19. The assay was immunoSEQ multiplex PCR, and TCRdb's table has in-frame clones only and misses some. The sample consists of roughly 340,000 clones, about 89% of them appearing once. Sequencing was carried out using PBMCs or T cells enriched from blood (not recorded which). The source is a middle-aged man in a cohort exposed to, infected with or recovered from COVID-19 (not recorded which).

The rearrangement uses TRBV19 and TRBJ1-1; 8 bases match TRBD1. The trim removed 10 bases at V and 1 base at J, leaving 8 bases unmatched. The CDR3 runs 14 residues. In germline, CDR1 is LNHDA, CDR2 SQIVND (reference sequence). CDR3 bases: TGTGCCACAGCCTCCGGGACAGGGAACACTGAAGCTTTCTTT. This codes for CATASGTGNTEAFF.

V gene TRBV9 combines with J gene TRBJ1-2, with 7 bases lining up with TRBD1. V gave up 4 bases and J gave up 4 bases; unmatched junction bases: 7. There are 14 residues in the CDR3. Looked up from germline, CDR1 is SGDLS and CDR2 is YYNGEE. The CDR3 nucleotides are TGTGCCAGCAGCTTGCAGACAGGGAGCTATGGCTACACCTTC. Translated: CASSLQTGSYGYTF.

The chain's CDR3 is CASSPQDISNEQFF. Here the CDR3 DNA reads TGTGCCAGCTCACCGCAGGACATTTCCAATGAGCAGTTCTTC. The chain joins TRBV18 to TRBJ2-1, with D maybe TRBD1 (5 bases). The CDR3 is 14 amino acids. Trimming took 3 bases from V and 6 from J, leaving 12 bases between them. Germline-derived CDR1 and CDR2 are KGHSH and LQKENI. The complete variable domain, with remaining parts taken from reference TRBV18 and TRBJ2-1, reads NAGVMQNPRHLVRRRGQEARLRCSPMKGHSHVYWYRQLPEEGLKFMVYLQKENIIDESGMPKERFSAEFPKEGPSILRIQQVVRGDSAAYFCASSPQDISNEQFFGPGTRLTVL.

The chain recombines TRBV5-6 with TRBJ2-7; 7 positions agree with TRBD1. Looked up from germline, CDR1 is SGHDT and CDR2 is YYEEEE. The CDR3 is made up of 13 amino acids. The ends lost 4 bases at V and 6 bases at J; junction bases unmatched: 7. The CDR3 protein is CASSRQGRGEQYF. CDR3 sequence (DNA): TGTGCCAGCAGCCGACAGGGCAGGGGCGAGCAGTACTTC.

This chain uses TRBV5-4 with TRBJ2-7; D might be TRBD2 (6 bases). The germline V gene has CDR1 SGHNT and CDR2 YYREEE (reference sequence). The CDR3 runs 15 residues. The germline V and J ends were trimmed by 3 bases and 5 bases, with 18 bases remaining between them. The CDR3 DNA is TGTGCCAGCAGCTCCCCGGGACTGGGTAAGGACGAGCAGTACTTC. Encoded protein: CASSSPGLGKDEQYF.

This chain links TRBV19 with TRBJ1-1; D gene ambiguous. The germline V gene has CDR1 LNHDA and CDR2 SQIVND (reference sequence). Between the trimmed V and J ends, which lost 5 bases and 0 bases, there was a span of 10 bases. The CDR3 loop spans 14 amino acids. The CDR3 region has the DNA TGTGCCAGTAGTTTCTATACAGTGAACACTGAAGCTTTCTTT. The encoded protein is CASSFYTVNTEAFF. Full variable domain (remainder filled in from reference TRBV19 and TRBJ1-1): DGGITQSPKYLFRKEGQNVTLSCEQNLNHDAMYWYRQDPGQGLRLIYYSQIVNDFQKGDIAEGYSVSREKKESFPLTVTSAQKNPTAFYLCASSFYTVNTEAFFGQGTRLTVV.

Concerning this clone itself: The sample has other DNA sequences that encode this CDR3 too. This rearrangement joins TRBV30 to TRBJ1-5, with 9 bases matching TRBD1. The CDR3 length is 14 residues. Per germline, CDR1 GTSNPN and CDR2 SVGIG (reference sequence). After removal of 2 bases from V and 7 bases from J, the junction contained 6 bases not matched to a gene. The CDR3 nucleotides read TGTGCCTGGAGTCCCACAGGGGGCGGCCAGCCCCAGCATTTT. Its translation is CAWSPTGGGQPQHF.

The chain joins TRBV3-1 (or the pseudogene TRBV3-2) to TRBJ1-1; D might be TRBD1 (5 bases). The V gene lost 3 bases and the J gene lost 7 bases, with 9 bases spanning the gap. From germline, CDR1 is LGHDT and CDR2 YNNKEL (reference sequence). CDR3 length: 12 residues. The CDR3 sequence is CASSQIQGEAFF. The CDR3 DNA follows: TGTGCCAGCAGCCAGATTCAGGGTGAAGCTTTCTTT.

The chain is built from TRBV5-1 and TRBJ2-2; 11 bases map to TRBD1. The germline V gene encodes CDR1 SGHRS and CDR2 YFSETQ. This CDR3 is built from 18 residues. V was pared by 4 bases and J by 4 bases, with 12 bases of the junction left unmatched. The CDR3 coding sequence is TGCGCCAGCAGCCCCGGACAGGGGGCCACCCTTGGCACCGGGGAGCTGTTTTTT. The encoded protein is CASSPGQGATLGTGELFF.

CDR3 protein: CASSLSVNTEAFF. CDR3 DNA sequence: TGTGCCAGCAGTTTAAGCGTGAACACTGAAGCTTTCTTT. The chain employs TRBV27 and TRBJ1-1; D is ambiguous. The CDR3 loop spans 13 amino acids. Trimming left V 2 bases short and J 0 bases short, with 4 bases between. The germline V gene encodes CDR1 MNHEY and CDR2 SMNVEV (reference sequence).

The CDR3 region has the DNA TGTGCCAGCAGCCCATCCGTGGCGGGAGAGACCCAGTACTTC. It codes for CASSPSVAGETQYF. The gene calls are TRBV3-1 (or the pseudogene TRBV3-2) and TRBJ2-5, with a weak D call TRBD2 (5 bases). The germline V and J ends were trimmed by 4 bases and 4 bases, with 13 bases remaining between them. The CDR3 is 14 amino acids. Germline CDR1 is LGHDT and CDR2 is YNNKEL (reference sequence).

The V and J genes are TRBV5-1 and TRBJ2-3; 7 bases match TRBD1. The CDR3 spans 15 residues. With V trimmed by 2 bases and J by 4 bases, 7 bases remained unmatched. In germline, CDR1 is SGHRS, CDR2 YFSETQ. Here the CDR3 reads CASSLRQGGADTQYF. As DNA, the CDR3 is TGCGCCAGCAGCTTAAGACAGGGCGGCGCAGATACGCAGTATTTT.